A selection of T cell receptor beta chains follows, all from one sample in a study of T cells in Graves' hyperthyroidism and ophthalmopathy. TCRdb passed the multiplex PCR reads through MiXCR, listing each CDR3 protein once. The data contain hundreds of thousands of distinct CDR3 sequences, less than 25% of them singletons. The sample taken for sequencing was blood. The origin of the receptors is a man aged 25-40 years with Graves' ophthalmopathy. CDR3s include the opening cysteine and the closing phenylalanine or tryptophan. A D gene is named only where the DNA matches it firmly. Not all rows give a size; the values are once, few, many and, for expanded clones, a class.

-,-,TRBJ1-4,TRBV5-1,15,TGCGCCAGCAGCTGGAGGGCAGGTCGCAATGAAAAACTGTTTTTT,CASSWRAGRNEKLFF
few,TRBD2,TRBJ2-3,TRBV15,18,TGTGCCACCAGCAGAGCAACGGCGGGAGGGCCTAATACAGATACGCAGTATTTT,CATSRATAGGPNTDTQYF
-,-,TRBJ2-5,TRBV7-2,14,TGTGCCAGCACGGGTCGGGACAACCAAGAGACCCAGTACTTC,CASTGRDNQETQYF
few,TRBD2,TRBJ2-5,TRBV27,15,TGTGCCAGCAGAACTAGCGGGAGGGCCTCAGAGACCCAGTACTTC,CASRTSGRASETQYF
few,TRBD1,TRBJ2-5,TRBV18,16,TGTGCCAGCTCACCAGCTCCGGGACAGGGGGAAGAGACCCAGTACTTC,CASSPAPGQGEETQYF
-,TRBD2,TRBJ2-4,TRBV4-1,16,TGCGCCAGCAGCGAAGCGGGACTAGCGGGCCAAAACATTCAGTACTTC,CASSEAGLAGQNIQYF
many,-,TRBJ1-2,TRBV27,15,TGTGCCAGCAGTTTGGTAGGACATTTTCGTGCTGGCTACACCTTC,CASSLVGHFRAGYTF
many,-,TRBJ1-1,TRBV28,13,TGTGCCAGCAGTTTACAGTTAGCCACTGAAGCTTTCTTT,CASSLQLATEAFF
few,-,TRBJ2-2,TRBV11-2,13,TGTGCCAGCAGCCACCCCAACACCGGGGAGCTGTTTTTT,CASSHPNTGELFF
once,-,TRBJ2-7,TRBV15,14,TGTGCCACCAGCAGTATCGACGGGACCTACGAGCAGTACTTC,CATSSIDGTYEQYF
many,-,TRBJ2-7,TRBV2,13,TGTGCCAGCAAAATAGCGCAAACCTACGAGCAGTACTTC,CASKIAQTYEQYF
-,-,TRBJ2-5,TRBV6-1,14,TGTGCCAGCAGGGGCCAGCCATTTAGTGAGACCCAGTACTTC,CASRGQPFSETQYF
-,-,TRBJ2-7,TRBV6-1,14,TGTGCCAGCAGTATACGACAGTATCCAGGGGAGCAGTACTTC,CASSIRQYPGEQYF
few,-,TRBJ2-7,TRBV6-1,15,TGTGCCAGCAGCCCCTTCAGCGGATACTCCTACGAGCAGTACTTC,CASSPFSGYSYEQYF
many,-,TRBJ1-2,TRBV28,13,TGTGCCAGCACGGCAGCCGCAAACTATGGCTACACCTTC,CASTAAANYGYTF
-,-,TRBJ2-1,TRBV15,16,TGTGCCACCAGCAGGGGGACATCTGGCTCCTACAATGAGCAGTTCTTC,CATSRGTSGSYNEQFF
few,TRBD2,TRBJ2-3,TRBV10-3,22,TGTGCCATCAGTTTCGACCAAATAGCGGGAGGCCCGCCCCCCTCTAGCACAGATACGCAGTATTTT,CAISFDQIAGGPPPSSTDTQYF
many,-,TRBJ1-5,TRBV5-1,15,TGCGCCAGCAGCTCCGGCGGGGGTGTAGGTCAGCCCCAGCATTTT,CASSSGGGVGQPQHF
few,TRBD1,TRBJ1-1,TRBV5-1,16,TGCGCCAGCAGCTCATCCCCGGGACAGCCGAACACTGAAGCTTTCTTT,CASSSSPGQPNTEAFF
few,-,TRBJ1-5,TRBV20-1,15,TGCAGTGCTAGAGATTTAGGGGTGGGTTATCAGCCCCAGCATTTT,CSARDLGVGYQPQHF
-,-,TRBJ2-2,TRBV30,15,TGTGCCTGGAGTGTTCAGGGCCGGGGCACCGGGGAGCTGTTTTTT,CAWSVQGRGTGELFF
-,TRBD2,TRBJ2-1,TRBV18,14,TGTGCCAGCTCACCGACTAGCGGGAGAAATGAGCAGTTCTTC,CASSPTSGRNEQFF
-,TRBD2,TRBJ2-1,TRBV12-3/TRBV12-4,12,TGTGCCAGCAGTCGAGCGGGGGGAGGGCAGTTCTTC,CASSRAGGGQFF
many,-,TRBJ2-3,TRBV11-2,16,TGTGCCAGCAGCTTGAGAATAGCGAGAAGCACAGATACGCAGTATTTT,CASSLRIARSTDTQYF
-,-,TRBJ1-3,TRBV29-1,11,TGCAGCGTTGAAGGGAGGGACACCATATATTTT,CSVEGRDTIYF
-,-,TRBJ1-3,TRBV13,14,TGTGCCAGCAGCTCGTCATACTCTGGAAACACCATATATTTT,CASSSSYSGNTIYF
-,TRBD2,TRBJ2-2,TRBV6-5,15,TGTGCCAGCAGTTACGGACTAGCGGGAGACAGGGAGCTGTTTTTT,CASSYGLAGDRELFF
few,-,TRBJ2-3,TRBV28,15,TGTGCCAGCACGATTACAGGGGAGGGCAGTGGTACGCAGTATTTT,CASTITGEGSGTQYF
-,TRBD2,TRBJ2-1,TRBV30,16,TGTGCCTGGAGGTTGGGCGCGGGAGGGCCCTACAATGAGCAGTTCTTC,CAWRLGAGGPYNEQFF
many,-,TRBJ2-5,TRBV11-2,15,TGTGCCAGCAGCTTGACGGCGGGGGCCCCAGAGACCCAGTACTTC,CASSLTAGAPETQYF
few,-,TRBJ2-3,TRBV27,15,TGTGCCAGCAGTTTATCGTCCGACCGCACAGATACGCAGTATTTT,CASSLSSDRTDTQYF
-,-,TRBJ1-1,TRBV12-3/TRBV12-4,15,TGTGCCAGCAGTCCGGCGGGACGGGTGAACACTGAAGCTTTCTTT,CASSPAGRVNTEAFF
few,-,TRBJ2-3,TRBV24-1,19,TGTGCCACCAGTGACCGCCGACGGACGGAGGGATTGGGGCCAGATACGCAGTATTTT,CATSDRRRTEGLGPDTQYF
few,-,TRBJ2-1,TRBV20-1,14,TGCAGTGCTAGAGATTTAGCGTACTACAATGAGCAGTTCTTC,CSARDLAYYNEQFF
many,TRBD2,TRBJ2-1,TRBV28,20,TGTGCCAGCAAACTCCCCCTAGGACTAGCGGGCCTTAGCTCCTACAATGAGCAGTTCTTC,CASKLPLGLAGLSSYNEQFF
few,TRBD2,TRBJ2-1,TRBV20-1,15,TGCAGTGCTAAGCTTTCTAGCGGGAGTAGCAATGAGCAGTTCTTC,CSAKLSSGSSNEQFF
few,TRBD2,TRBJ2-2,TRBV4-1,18,TGCGCCAGCAGCCACTGGACTAGCGGGAGGGCCACCACCGGGGAGCTGTTTTTT,CASSHWTSGRATTGELFF
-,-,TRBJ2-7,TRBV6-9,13,TGTGCCAGCAGTTACAACGGGGGCTACGAGCAGTACTTC,CASSYNGGYEQYF
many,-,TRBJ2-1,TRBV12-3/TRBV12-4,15,TGTGCCAGCAGCAGATCGGCTAGCCCCTACAATGAGCAGTTCTTC,CASSRSASPYNEQFF
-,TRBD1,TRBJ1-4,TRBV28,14,TGTGCCACCCGACGACAGGGGGGAAATGGGAAACTGTTTTTT,CATRRQGGNGKLFF
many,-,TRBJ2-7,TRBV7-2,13,TGTGCCAGCAGCCGGACAGTTTCCTACGAGCAGTACTTC,CASSRTVSYEQYF
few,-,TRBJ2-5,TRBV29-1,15,TGCAGCGTTGACGGCGGCCGACGCTTCCAAGAGACCCAGTACTTC,CSVDGGRRFQETQYF
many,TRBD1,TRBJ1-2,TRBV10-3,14,TGTGCCATCCGGGTCGGGACAGGAATCTATGGCTACACCTTC,CAIRVGTGIYGYTF
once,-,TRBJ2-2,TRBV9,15,TGTGCCAGCAGCGTAGTGGGTAGCGGCACCGGGGAGCTGTTTTTT,CASSVVGSGTGELFF
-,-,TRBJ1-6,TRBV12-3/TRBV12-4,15,TGTGCCAGCACGAGTGGGTACCCATATAATTCACCCCTCCACTTT,CASTSGYPYNSPLHF
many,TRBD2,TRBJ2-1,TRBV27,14,TGTGCCAGCACCTATAGCGGGAGAGGAAATGAGCAGTTCTTC,CASTYSGRGNEQFF
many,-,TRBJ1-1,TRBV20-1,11,TGCAGTGCTAGCTGGGGCACTGAAGCTTTCTTT,CSASWGTEAFF
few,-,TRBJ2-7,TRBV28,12,TGTGCCAGCAGTCCAGGGCGATTTGAGCAGTACTTC,CASSPGRFEQYF
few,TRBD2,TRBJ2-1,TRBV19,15,TGTGCCAGTAGTAGGGGGGGAGGGCCCTACAATGAGCAGTTCTTC,CASSRGGGPYNEQFF
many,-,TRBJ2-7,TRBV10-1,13,TGCGCCAGCAGTGCGGGAGTAGCCTACGAGCAGTACTTC,CASSAGVAYEQYF
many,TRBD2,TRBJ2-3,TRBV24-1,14,TGTGCCACCAGTGATCCGAATAGCGGGAGTACGCAGTATTTT,CATSDPNSGSTQYF
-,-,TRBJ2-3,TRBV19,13,TGTGCCAGTAGTACAGGGGTCTCAGATACGCAGTATTTT,CASSTGVSDTQYF
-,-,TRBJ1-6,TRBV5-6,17,TGTGCCAGCAGCGTCCTGCAGGACAGTATGGCTACTTCACCCCTCCACTTT,CASSVLQDSMATSPLHF
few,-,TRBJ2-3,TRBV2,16,TGTGCCAGCAGTGATACGGGGGTTATTAGCACAGATACGCAGTATTTT,CASSDTGVISTDTQYF
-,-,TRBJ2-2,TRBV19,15,TGTGCCAGTAGTAGAGGGGCCCCGAACACCGGGGAGCTGTTTTTT,CASSRGAPNTGELFF
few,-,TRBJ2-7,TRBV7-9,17,TGTGCCAGCAGCTCCAGCGGGTCGGGGCTCGATTCCTACGAGCAGTACTTC,CASSSSGSGLDSYEQYF